This paragraph reports one T cell receptor beta chain. The time point denotes: baseline pretreatment blood. Treatment indicated: 15 Gy SBRT to primary tumor, nephrectomy 4 weeks later. The data were obtained in a study of radiation and T cells in renal cell carcinoma. The table came from immunoSEQ multiplex PCR; TCRdb's copy has only in-frame clones and leaves some out. In the table there are approximately 63,000 clones, 65% to 80% of which are singletons. The V end was cut by 7 bases, the J end by 6 bases, with 15 bases between. The CDR3 extends over 13 amino acids. The V gene's germline CDR1 is MNHNS and CDR2 SASEGT.

The receptor comes from a man aged 55 to 70 with renal cell carcinoma. The sequences come from blood, collected from a patient whose treatment included radiotherapy and nephrectomy. V usage is TRBV6-1 and J usage is TRBJ1-2, with a weak D call TRBD1 (5 bases). As DNA, the CDR3 is TGTGCCAGCAATTTGGGACGCTTTGATGGCTACACCTTC. Residues: CASNLGRFDGYTF.